Presented here are 26 T cell receptor beta chains from one specimen sequenced in a study of prognosis after radiotherapy for stage I lung cancer. The study amplified the TCR beta CDR3 region from genomic DNA. This amplification was carried out by two rounds of multiplex PCR. First-round PCR amplification was performed with primers specific to each TRBV and TRBJ gene. TCRdb reprocessed the multiplex PCR reads with MiXCR, giving one entry per CDR3 protein. Among tens of thousands of distinct CDR3 sequences listed, around 40% were seen once. The sample was PBMCs, taken before or after stereotactic body radiation therapy (not recorded which). These receptors were obtained from a donor aged 50 or older with non-small cell lung cancer.

The V gene is TRBV9, the J gene TRBJ1-2, with D unclear. The V and J ends lost 4 bases and 6 bases respectively, with 16 bases between them. The CDR3 has 14 residues. The V gene's germline CDR1 is SGDLS and CDR2 YYNGEE. This CDR3 reads CASSLSSGLNGYTF. CDR3 nucleotides: TGTGCCAGCAGCTTGTCTTCCGGGTTGAATGGCTACACCTTC. Full variable domain (rest looked up from reference TRBV9 and TRBJ1-2): DSGVTQTPKHLITATGQRVTLRCSPRSGDLSVYWYQQSLDQGLQFLIQYYNGEERAKGNILERFSAQQFPDLHSELNLSSLELGDSALYFCASSLSSGLNGYTFGSGTRLTVV.

By share, this clonotype counts as medium-sized. This chain joins TRBV11-2 and TRBJ2-2, with D unclear. The germline V and J ends were trimmed by 1 base and 6 bases, with 9 bases remaining between them. The CDR3 has 14 residues. Germline CDR1 is SGHAT and CDR2 is FQNNGV. The CDR3 loop is CASSLGSSAGELFF. CDR3 coding DNA: TGTGCCAGCAGCTTAGGGAGTTCGGCCGGGGAGCTGTTTTTT.

This clonotype is categorized as medium-sized. The rearrangement uses TRBV7-3 and TRBJ2-1; D gene unclear. This CDR3 is built from 14 residues. Trimming pared 2 bases from V and 2 bases from J, leaving 7 bases between. Germline lookup yields CDR1 SGHTA and CDR2 FQGTGA. CDR3 protein: CASSLLPTYNEQFF. In DNA, the CDR3 is TGTGCCAGCAGCTTACTTCCCACCTACAATGAGCAGTTCTTC.

The chain has TRBV20-1 and TRBJ2-3, with 14 bases identical to TRBD2. CDR1 is DFQATT, CDR2 SNEGSKA, per germline (reference sequence). Trimming cost V 6 bases and J 3 bases; bases outside gene matches: 14. This CDR3 spans 18 amino acids. The CDR3 is CSAPPWTSGRKRTDTQYF. The CDR3 DNA is TGCAGTGCGCCTCCCTGGACTAGCGGGAGGAAAAGGACAGATACGCAGTATTTT.

This clonotype has only one observation. This may be a read error, as it is one base from a much larger clone. V is TRBV6-1 and J is TRBJ1-1; D gene unclear. CDR3 length: 11 residues. Germline lookup yields CDR1 MNHNS and CDR2 SASEGT. Trimming pared 10 bases from V and 6 bases from J, leaving 12 bases between. CDR3 amino acids: CATFHGAEAFF. CDR3 DNA: TGTGCCACGTTTCATGGCGCTGAAGCTTTCTTT.

V is TRBV12-3 or TRBV12-4 and J is TRBJ1-6; 9 bases match TRBD1. This CDR3 has 14 residues. J gave up 9 bases and V 4 bases, and 4 bases lay outside the gene matches. The chain's CDR3 is CASSSGQGPSPLHF. In DNA, the CDR3 is TGTGCCAGCAGTTCGGGACAGGGCCCTTCACCCCTCCACTTT.

This clonotype appeared a few times. The V gene is TRBV20-1, the J gene TRBJ2-7, with D unresolved. Germline V lookup: CDR1 DFQATT, CDR2 SNEGSKA (reference sequence). The ends were cut back, 1 base at V and 3 bases at J, with 13 bases in the middle. The CDR3 is made up of 14 amino acids. CDR3 DNA sequence: TGCAGTGCTAGAGGTCCGCCTCGAGACTACGAGCAGTACTTC. This gives the protein CSARGPPRDYEQYF.

With regard to this clonotype: A much more abundant neighbour one base away suggests this may be a read error. The rearrangement uses TRBV5-1 and TRBJ2-3; D is undetermined. The DNA end is more similar to TRBJ1-5, so the J call may be wrong. CDR1 SGHRS and CDR2 YFSETQ come from the germline V gene. The CDR3 totals 13 residues. The CDR3: CASSPVPTDTQHF. In DNA form, the CDR3 reads TGCGCCAGCAGCCCTGTGCCCACAGATACGCAGCATTTT.

V is TRBV15 and J is TRBJ1-1; no firm D call. CDR1 is LNHNV, CDR2 YYDKDF, per germline (reference sequence). Trimming removed 0 bases at V and 4 bases at J, with 9 bases between. The CDR3 runs 14 residues. The CDR3 DNA reads as TGTGCCACCAGCAGAGAATGGGCTGGCACTGAAGCTTTCTTT. Residues: CATSREWAGTEAFF.

This clonotype has at least ten counts. The rearrangement links TRBV9 to TRBJ2-3, with 7 bases matching TRBD2. Trimming at V came to 4 bases and at J to 0 bases, leaving 5 bases not matched to a gene. Germline CDR1 is SGDLS and CDR2 is YYNGEE. This CDR3 has 15 residues. CDR3 bases: TGTGCCAGCAGCCTTAGCGGGTCTAGCACAGATACGCAGTATTTT. It yields the protein CASSLSGSSTDTQYF.

In its sample, this clonotype was seen many times. The rearrangement links TRBV28 to TRBJ1-2, with TRBD1 matching over 11 bases. The germline V gene encodes CDR1 MDHEN and CDR2 SYDVKM. The junction had 14 bases not matched to a gene; V was cut back by 6 bases and J by 8 bases. The CDR3 is made up of 16 amino acids. CDR3 nucleotide sequence: TGTGCCAGCAGCCCCGGGGGACAGGGGGGCATTAGGGGCTACACCTTC. Amino acid sequence: CASSPGGQGGIRGYTF.

This clonotype showed up many times. The rearrangement joins TRBV7-3 to TRBJ1-2, with D maybe TRBD1 (5 bases). Germline lookup yields CDR1 SGHTA and CDR2 FQGTGA. Trimming cost V 4 bases and J 7 bases, with 16 bases left between them. This CDR3 is 14 amino acids long. CDR3 nucleotides: TGTGCCAGCAGCTCCCACAGGTTCGGGAGTGGCTACACCTTC. It encodes CASSSHRFGSGYTF.

This rearrangement joins TRBV6-5 to TRBJ1-1, with a weak D call TRBD1 (5 bases). CDR3 size: 15 residues. V lost 5 bases and J 1 base, leaving 14 bases between the germline ends. Germline V lookup: CDR1 MNHEY, CDR2 SVGAGI. The CDR3 spells CASSDWGRTNTEAFF. The DNA for the CDR3 is TGTGCCAGCAGTGACTGGGGACGGACGAACACTGAAGCTTTCTTT.

There are a few counts of this clonotype. This chain uses TRBV5-4 with TRBJ2-3; 7 bases align to TRBD2. Trimming removed 1 base from V and 6 bases from J; junction bases left unmatched: 17. This CDR3 is built from 18 residues. Looked up from germline, CDR1 is SGHNT and CDR2 is YYREEE (reference sequence). CDR3 in DNA: TGTGCCAGCAGCTTGTTCGTTACTAGCGAACCATCAGGGGATACGCAGTATTTT. It codes for CASSLFVTSEPSGDTQYF.

On this clonotype itself: A junction end diverges from the germline sequence, so it may reflect a read error. The chain has TRBV4-3 and TRBJ2-3; D call uncertain. The CDR3 totals 11 residues. CDR1 and CDR2 (germline): LGHNA, YSLEER. Written as DNA, the CDR3 is TGCGCCAGCATCCAAGATGGTACGCAGTATTTT. Its translation is CASIQDGTQYF.

At least ten counts were recorded for this clonotype. The V call is TRBV20-1, the J call TRBJ2-2; D possibly corresponds to TRBD2 (6 bases). From germline, CDR1 is DFQATT and CDR2 SNEGSKA (reference sequence). CDR3 length: 14 amino acids. Trimming left V 7 bases short and J 4 bases short, with 16 bases between. CDR3 protein: CSVLGGESTGELFF. The CDR3 region has the DNA TGCAGTGTCTTGGGAGGCGAGAGCACCGGGGAGCTGTTTTTT.

With respect to this clonotype: A much larger clonotype is one base distant, so this may be a read error. V usage is TRBV27 and J usage is TRBJ2-1; possibly TRBD2 for D (5 bases). Germline CDR1 is MNHEY and CDR2 is SMNVEV (reference sequence). The V and J ends lost 10 bases and 9 bases respectively, with 16 bases between them. This CDR3 has 12 amino acids. This chain's CDR3 is CATHGSRSEQFF. In DNA, the CDR3 is TGTGCCACCCATGGGAGCCGGAGTGAGCAGTTCTTC.

About this clonotype: It is likely a read error: a sequence one base away is far more abundant. The chain couples TRBV7-6 to TRBJ2-7, with 9 bases identical to TRBD2. Germline assignment: CDR1 SGHVS and CDR2 FNYEAQ. V shed 0 bases, J shed 7 bases, and the junction held 4 bases outside the gene matches. The CDR3 consists of 14 residues. DNA of the CDR3: TGTGCCAGCAGCTTAGCAGCGGGAGGCGATGAGCAGTACTTC. Its protein is CASSLAAGGDEQYF.

This rearrangement joins TRBV5-1 to TRBJ2-2; D is tentatively TRBD1 or TRBD2 (6 bases each). V lost 0 bases to trimming and J lost 7 bases, with 10 bases between them. The CDR3 runs 14 residues. The germline V gene has CDR1 SGHRS and CDR2 YFSETQ. CDR3 amino acids: CASSLDGGIGELFF. The CDR3 DNA sequence: TGCGCCAGCAGCTTGGACGGGGGCATCGGGGAGCTGTTTTTT. The full variable domain, in which reference TRBV5-1 and TRBJ2-2 provide the parts outside the CDR3, is KAGVTQTPRYLIKTRGQQVTLSCSPISGHRSVSWYQQTPGQGLQFLFEYFSETQRNKGNFPGRFSGRQFSNSRSEMNVSTLELGDSALYLCASSLDGGIGELFFGEGSRLTVL.

The chain is built from TRBV2 and TRBJ1-5; D might be TRBD1 (6 bases). The V gene's germline CDR1 is SNHLY and CDR2 FYNNEI. Trimming shortened V by 4 bases and J by 0 bases, and 10 bases separated the two germline ends. This CDR3 is built from 15 residues. The CDR3 sequence: CASSVGGGSNQPQHF. The CDR3 nucleotides are TGTGCCAGCAGTGTGGGAGGGGGTAGCAATCAGCCCCAGCATTTT.

V gene TRBV6-2 or TRBV6-3 combines with J gene TRBJ1-3, with D unresolved. CDR3 length: 14 amino acids. CDR1 is MNHEY and CDR2 is SVGEGT in the germline V gene. Trimming left V 2 bases short and J 0 bases short, with 5 bases between. This CDR3 is CASSYITSGNTIYF. CDR3 DNA: TGTGCCAGCAGTTACATCACCTCTGGAAACACCATATATTTT.

This clonotype occurred many times. This chain connects TRBV2 to TRBJ2-2, with D possibly matching TRBD2 (6 bases). The ends were cut back, 4 bases at V and 5 bases at J, with 11 bases in the middle. CDR1 and CDR2 (germline): SNHLY, FYNNEI. The CDR3 sequence is 14 residues long. The CDR3 sequence is CASSASTRTGELFF. The CDR3 DNA reads as TGTGCCAGCAGTGCGTCGACTAGAACCGGGGAGCTGTTTTTT.

The chain is built from TRBV19 and TRBJ1-1; no clear D. CDR1 is LNHDA and CDR2 is SQIVND in the germline V gene (reference sequence). Trimming took 7 bases from V and 4 from J, leaving 7 bases between them. CDR3 length: 11 amino acids. The CDR3 protein is CASKMGTEAFF. CDR3 nucleotides: TGTGCCAGTAAGATGGGCACTGAAGCTTTCTTT.

The chain is built from TRBV5-1 and TRBJ2-2, with D perhaps given as TRBD1 or TRBD2 (5 bases each). The CDR3 has 19 residues. The V end was cut by 7 bases, the J end by 3 bases, with 28 bases between. The germline V gene encodes CDR1 SGHRS and CDR2 YFSETQ. The CDR3 spells CASSRAPPTGNGDTGELFF. CDR3 nucleotides: TGCGCCAGCTCCAGGGCTCCCCCGACCGGGAACGGGGACACCGGGGAGCTGTTTTTT.

The CDR3 DNA is TGTGCCACCAGGACAAAGACTAGCGGCACAGATACGCAGTATTTT. It encodes CATRTKTSGTDTQYF. The V and J genes are TRBV24-1 and TRBJ2-3; the match to TRBD2 covers 8 bases. This CDR3 is built from 15 residues. Germline V lookup: CDR1 KGHDR, CDR2 SFDVKD. The V gene end was trimmed by 7 bases and the J gene end by 1 base; junction bases not matched to a gene: 6.

J is TRBJ2-7 and V is TRBV20-1; TRBD1 agrees at 9 bases. In germline, CDR1 is DFQATT, CDR2 SNEGSKA (reference sequence). Germline trimming cut 8 bases from V and 5 bases from J; bases unmatched to any gene: 22. The CDR3 totals 17 residues. The CDR3 loop reads CSSPKVRRGTGYHEQYF. The CDR3 nucleotides are TGCAGTTCCCCAAAAGTGCGGAGGGGGACAGGGTACCACGAGCAGTACTTC.